This T cell receptor (beta chain) was observed in a study of control samples from healthy donors and cancer patients. The CDR3 loop spans 13 amino acids. V was cut by 0 bases and J by 1 base, with 3 bases left in between. From germline, CDR1 is SGHNT and CDR2 YENEEA. Generated by immunoSEQ multiplex PCR, the TCRdb table keeps only in-frame clones and is missing some. The top ten hold approximately 1.5% of the sample, which has around 200,000 clones, 91% seen once. Sequencing was done on a sample of blood. This rearrangement joins TRBV11-3 to TRBJ1-1; D remains ambiguous. The sequence was collected from a woman in her twenties or thirties in good health. The CDR3 here is CASSLDGNTEAFF. The DNA for the CDR3 is TGTGCCAGCAGCTTAGATGGGAACACTGAAGCTTTCTTT. Full variable domain (rest looked up from reference TRBV11-3 and TRBJ1-1): EAGVVQSPRYKIIEKKQPVAFWCNPISGHNTLYWYLQNLGQGPELLIRYENEEAVDDSQLPKDRFSAERLKGVDSTLKIQPAELGDSAVYLCASSLDGNTEAFFGQGTRLTVV.